Shown below are 32 T cell receptor beta chains from a single sample sequenced in a study of OX40 agonist ivuxolimab in advanced cancers. Measured with immunoSEQ multiplex PCR; TCRdb has only the in-frame clones, and not every one. The sample carries 20,000 to 25,000 clones, more than 75% recorded once. The specimen was CD4+ or CD8+ T cells sorted from blood, collected in a trial of the OX40 agonist ivuxolimab. These receptor sequences come from an adult with an advanced solid tumor such as melanoma, head and neck, liver or kidney cancer.

The CDR3 protein is CSASSAEQYF. The CDR3 DNA follows: TGCAGTGCCAGCTCAGCCGAGCAGTACTTC. The rearrangement links TRBV20-1 to TRBJ2-7; D ambiguous. In germline, CDR1 is DFQATT, CDR2 SNEGSKA (reference sequence). The CDR3 runs 10 residues. Trimming removed 6 bases at V and 6 bases at J, with 9 bases between.

J is TRBJ2-5 and V is TRBV10-2, with a weak D call TRBD2 (6 bases). Germline lookup yields CDR1 WSHSY and CDR2 SAAADI. The CDR3 contains 15 residues. The V end lost 3 bases, the J end lost 5 bases, and 16 bases lay between the germline ends. In nucleotides, the CDR3 is TGCGCCAGCAGTGATTGGGACCGGGCGGGGGAGACCCAGTACTTC. As protein: CASSDWDRAGETQYF.

This chain joins TRBV27 and TRBJ1-2; a possible D gene is TRBD1 (5 bases). Germline loops: CDR1 MNHEY, CDR2 SMNVEV (reference sequence). The CDR3 totals 14 residues. V was pared by 3 bases and J by 2 bases, with 10 bases between. CDR3 bases: TGTGCCAGCAGTTTTGTGGGGCTGAACTATGGCTACACCTTC. It is translated as CASSFVGLNYGYTF.

The chain links TRBV4-2 to TRBJ1-2, with TRBD1 matching over 9 bases. V lost 2 bases to trimming and J lost 6 bases; unmatched junction nucleotides: 7. The CDR3 has 15 amino acids. Germline CDR1 and CDR2: LGHNA and YNFKEQ. Written as DNA, the CDR3 is TGTGCCAGCAGCCAACACACAGGGGGCGCAGATGGCTACACCTTC. It codes for CASSQHTGGADGYTF.

The rearrangement links TRBV9 to TRBJ1-5; D ambiguous. The V end was cut by 4 bases, the J end by 1 base, with 12 bases between. There are 15 residues in the CDR3. CDR1 is SGDLS, CDR2 YYNGEE, per germline. The CDR3 coding sequence is TGTGCCAGCAGCCCCGGGCAGATGAGCAATCAGCCCCAGCATTTT. This codes for CASSPGQMSNQPQHF.

The V and J genes are TRBV7-9 and TRBJ2-1; D not resolved. The germline CDR1 and CDR2 sequences are SEHNR and FQNEAQ (reference sequence). CDR3 size: 14 residues. Trimming stripped 1 base from V and 4 bases from J, with 8 bases between. DNA of the CDR3: TGTGCCAGCAGCTTAGAAGGGCGGTACAATGAGCAGTTCTTC. It specifies CASSLEGRYNEQFF.

The rearrangement joins TRBV15 to TRBJ1-1; possible D gene TRBD1, 5 bases. Germline V gene data show CDR1 as LNHNV and CDR2 as YYDKDF (reference sequence). CDR3 length: 12 residues. Trimming removed 10 bases from V and 1 base from J, with 10 bases in between. The CDR3 DNA is TGTGCCAGCCGAAGGGGGAACACTGAAGCTTTCTTT. Translation gives CASRRGNTEAFF.

The chain recombines TRBV27 with TRBJ2-1, with D possibly TRBD2 on 5 matching bases. The V gene lost 10 bases and the J gene lost 4 bases, with 14 bases spanning the gap. Germline V CDR1 and CDR2: MNHEY, SMNVEV (reference sequence). The CDR3 length is 13 residues. The CDR3 loop is CATTPTGYNEQFF. The CDR3 nucleotides are TGTGCCACTACACCCACGGGGTACAATGAGCAGTTCTTC.

V is TRBV2 and J is TRBJ1-2; 7 bases align to TRBD1. Unmatched junction bases numbered 11, after V lost 6 bases and J lost 4 bases. Germline loops: CDR1 SNHLY, CDR2 FYNNEI. The CDR3 covers 15 residues. Here the CDR3 DNA reads TGTGCCAGCAGCGATACAGGGGCCAAAACCTATGGCTACACCTTC. Residues: CASSDTGAKTYGYTF.

The gene calls are TRBV6-1 and TRBJ2-1, with TRBD2 as a possible D gene (6 bases). The CDR3 is 14 amino acids. Germline CDR1 MNHNS, CDR2 SASEGT. Trimming pared 5 bases from V and 7 bases from J, leaving 15 bases between. The DNA for the CDR3 is TGTGCCAGCAGTACCCGGGACTCGCTAAATGAGCAGTTCTTC. Its protein product is CASSTRDSLNEQFF.

In nucleotides, the CDR3 is TGTGCCAGCAGCGTAGATAGCGGAACCTACAATGAGCAGTTCTTC. This sequence encodes CASSVDSGTYNEQFF. The chain links TRBV9 to TRBJ2-1, with D perhaps TRBD2 (6 bases). This CDR3 contains 15 residues. Germline CDR1 reads SGDLS; CDR2 reads YYNGEE. V was pared by 0 bases and J by 2 bases, with 9 bases between. Full variable domain (rest looked up from reference TRBV9 and TRBJ2-1): DSGVTQTPKHLITATGQRVTLRCSPRSGDLSVYWYQQSLDQGLQFLIQYYNGEERAKGNILERFSAQQFPDLHSELNLSSLELGDSALYFCASSVDSGTYNEQFFGPGTRLTVL.

The V and J genes are TRBV4-1 and TRBJ1-3; D is undetermined. The V gene's germline CDR1 is MGHRA and CDR2 YSYEKL. Trimming shortened V by 2 bases and J by 1 base, and 12 bases separated the two germline ends. The CDR3 runs to 16 residues. In nucleotides, the CDR3 is TGCGCCAGCAGCCAACCTTATGACGGGTCTGGAAACACCATATATTTT. Amino acids: CASSQPYDGSGNTIYF.

The chain recombines TRBV15 with TRBJ1-6; a possible D gene is TRBD1 (6 bases). V lost 7 bases and J 11 bases, leaving 15 bases between the germline ends. This CDR3 is 13 amino acids long. Per germline, CDR1 LNHNV and CDR2 YYDKDF (reference sequence). The CDR3 nucleotides are TGTGCCACCACCAGGGGACCTTCGACACCCCTCCACTTT. It yields the protein CATTRGPSTPLHF. Filled out from reference TRBV15 and TRBJ1-6, the complete variable domain reads DAMVIQNPRYQVTQFGKPVTLSCSQTLNHNVMYWYQQKSSQAPKLLFHYYDKDFNNEADTPDNFQSRRPNTSFCFLDIRSPGLGDTAMYLCATTRGPSTPLHFGNGTRLTVT.

The chain recombines TRBV7-3 with TRBJ2-1, with 10 bases aligning to TRBD2. V gave up 2 bases and J gave up 5 bases; unmatched junction bases: 6. This CDR3 is 16 amino acids long. Germline-derived CDR1 and CDR2 are SGHTA and FQGTGA. The CDR3, as DNA: TGTGCCAGCAGCTTAGTTCTAGCGGGGGCCAACAATGAGCAGTTCTTC. This gives the protein CASSLVLAGANNEQFF.

V is TRBV19 and J is TRBJ2-1; 7 bases are shared with TRBD2. Germline lookup yields CDR1 LNHDA and CDR2 SQIVND (reference sequence). V lost 5 bases, J lost 3 bases, and 7 bases stayed unmatched. CDR3 length equals 15 residues. The CDR3 coding sequence is TGTGCCAGTAGTTATTCTAGCGGAAACTACAATGAGCAGTTCTTC. This gives the protein CASSYSSGNYNEQFF.

The CDR3 bases are TGTGCCAGCAGTATTCGAACAGGGGGGGCTGAAAAACTGTTTTTT. It translates to CASSIRTGGAEKLFF. The chain uses TRBV27 and TRBJ1-4, with 8 bases matching TRBD1. The CDR3 extends over 15 amino acids. The germline V gene has CDR1 MNHEY and CDR2 SMNVEV (reference sequence). The trim removed 5 bases at V and 7 bases at J, leaving 9 bases unmatched.

The chain combines TRBV18 with TRBJ2-7; the D is unclear. Trimming took off 2 bases at V and 3 bases at J, with 14 bases between the two ends. This CDR3 comprises 15 residues. Germline lookup yields CDR1 KGHSH and CDR2 LQKENI. CDR3 coding DNA: TGTGCCAGCTCACCATGGGCAGCCTCTGACTACGAGCAGTACTTC. Protein sequence: CASSPWAASDYEQYF.

The chain couples TRBV28 to TRBJ2-3, with 10 bases matching TRBD2. This CDR3 spans 18 amino acids. Germline values: CDR1 MDHEN, CDR2 SYDVKM. The V gene end was trimmed by 2 bases and the J gene end by 1 base; junction bases not matched to a gene: 9. The CDR3 loop reads CASSLISGRAFGTDTQYF. The CDR3 DNA reads as TGTGCCAGCAGTTTAATAAGCGGGAGGGCCTTCGGCACAGATACGCAGTATTTT.

CDR3 region: CASSSNDQGQKAFF. For the CDR3, the DNA is TGTGCCAGCAGCTCAAATGACCAGGGGCAAAAAGCTTTCTTT. The chain uses TRBV7-6 and TRBJ1-1, with D maybe TRBD1 (6 bases). V was cut by 4 bases and J by 9 bases, with 18 bases left in between. Germline-derived CDR1 and CDR2 are SGHVS and FNYEAQ. This CDR3 contains 14 residues. Full variable domain (remainder filled in from reference TRBV7-6 and TRBJ1-1): GAGVSQSPRYKVTKRGQDVALRCDPISGHVSLYWYRQALGQGPEFLTYFNYEAQQDKSGLPNDRFSAERPEGSISTLTIQRTEQRDSAMYRCASSSNDQGQKAFFGQGTRLTVV.

This clone was counted between two and nine times. The rearrangement joins TRBV9 to TRBJ2-7; tentative D call: TRBD1 (6 bases). The CDR3 extends over 15 amino acids. Trimming left V 4 bases short and J 2 bases short, with 16 bases between. The germline gives CDR1 SGDLS, CDR2 YYNGEE. The CDR3 region is CASSSSRDIPYEQYF. DNA for the CDR3: TGTGCCAGCAGCTCTTCTCGGGACATTCCCTACGAGCAGTACTTC. The full variable domain, rest sourced from reference TRBV9 and TRBJ2-7, is DSGVTQTPKHLITATGQRVTLRCSPRSGDLSVYWYQQSLDQGLQFLIQYYNGEERAKGNILERFSAQQFPDLHSELNLSSLELGDSALYFCASSSSRDIPYEQYFGPGTRLTVT.

This chain uses TRBV19 with TRBJ2-7; 8 bases match TRBD1. The CDR3 spans 15 residues. After removal of 6 bases from V and 6 bases from J, the junction contained 13 bases not matched to a gene. Per germline, CDR1 LNHDA and CDR2 SQIVND (reference sequence). CDR3 residues: CASSGERTGFPEQYF. For the CDR3, the DNA is TGTGCCAGTAGCGGGGAGCGGACAGGGTTTCCCGAGCAGTACTTC.

V and J are TRBV7-8 and TRBJ2-7; D unresolved. The CDR3 covers 15 residues. V shed 2 bases and J shed 3 bases, with 14 bases lying between them. Germline V gives CDR1 SGHVS, CDR2 FQNEAQ. This chain's CDR3 is CASSLLGSLNYEQYF. In DNA form, the CDR3 reads TGTGCCAGCAGCTTACTTGGCAGCCTAAACTACGAGCAGTACTTC.

V usage is TRBV7-9 and J usage is TRBJ2-2; 8 positions agree with TRBD2. The CDR3 consists of 16 residues. CDR1 is SEHNR, CDR2 FQNEAQ, per germline (reference sequence). With V trimmed by 5 bases and J by 4 bases, 9 bases remained unmatched. The CDR3 DNA sequence: TGTGCCAGCAGCCCACGCGGGGGGCCGGCCACCGGGGAGCTGTTTTTT. This translates into CASSPRGGPATGELFF.

The rearrangement links TRBV11-2 to TRBJ2-2, with D possibly TRBD2 on 5 matching bases. Trimming removed 8 bases from V and 6 bases from J, with 7 bases in between. Looked up from germline, CDR1 is SGHAT and CDR2 is FQNNGV. The CDR3 is 11 residues long. CDR3 nucleotides: TGTGCCAGCTTCGGGGCCGGGGAGCTGTTTTTT. Its translation: CASFGAGELFF.

The rearrangement links TRBV11-2 to TRBJ1-1; D unresolved. The CDR3 spans 16 residues. Germline assignment: CDR1 SGHAT and CDR2 FQNNGV. Deletions cut 0 bases from V and 3 bases from J, with 14 bases between. The DNA for the CDR3 is TGTGCCAGCAGCTTAGAGTCCCGCGGTCCCGACACTGAAGCTTTCTTT. Protein sequence: CASSLESRGPDTEAFF.

This rearrangement joins TRBV19 to TRBJ1-4; D is uncertain. V was cut by 5 bases and J by 5 bases, with 18 bases left in between. The CDR3 spans 16 residues. Germline V gene sequence: CDR1 LNHDA, CDR2 SQIVND (reference sequence). The CDR3 bases are TGTGCCAGTAGTCCCTCGGACTGGTACACCAATGAAAAACTGTTTTTT. The encoded protein is CASSPSDWYTNEKLFF.

This clone was observed a handful of times. The genes are TRBV27 and TRBJ2-5; either TRBD1 or TRBD2 may fit D (5 bases each). V was pared by 5 bases and J by 1 base, with 17 bases between. The CDR3 has 16 amino acids. Germline V gene data show CDR1 as MNHEY and CDR2 as SMNVEV (reference sequence). The CDR3 loop reads CASSRYQGPIQETQYF. CDR3 coding DNA: TGTGCCAGCAGTCGATACCAGGGACCGATCCAAGAGACCCAGTACTTC.

The V gene is TRBV7-8, the J gene TRBJ2-7; D ambiguous. The length of the CDR3 is 13 residues. Trimming took off 1 base at V and 1 base at J, with 5 bases between the two ends. In germline, CDR1 is SGHVS, CDR2 FQNEAQ. This CDR3 reads CASSLDRSYEQYF. The CDR3 nucleotides read TGTGCCAGCAGCTTAGACAGATCCTACGAGCAGTACTTC.

This CDR3 reads CASSGGGPLHF. The CDR3, as DNA: TGTGCCAGCAGCGGGGGGGGACCCCTCCACTTT. The chain links TRBV9 to TRBJ1-6; D may be TRBD1 (5 bases). Between the trimmed V and J ends, which lost 3 bases and 12 bases, there was a span of 7 bases. In germline, CDR1 is SGDLS, CDR2 YYNGEE. The CDR3 sequence is 11 residues long.

The chain links TRBV6-5 to TRBJ2-7; the D gene is possibly TRBD1 (6 bases). The CDR3 totals 13 residues. V was pared by 8 bases and J by 0 bases, with 11 bases between. CDR1 MNHEY and CDR2 SVGAGI come from the germline V gene. CDR3 region: CASSIGGSYEQYF. DNA of the CDR3: TGTGCCAGCTCGATAGGGGGCTCCTACGAGCAGTACTTC.

The chain couples TRBV5-6 to TRBJ1-2; D may be TRBD1 (6 bases). Germline V CDR1 and CDR2: SGHDT, YYEEEE. There are 15 residues in the CDR3. V was clipped by 3 bases and J by 10 bases, with 22 bases between them. This chain's CDR3 is CASSWTDLTIRDYTF. The CDR3 DNA reads TGTGCCAGCAGCTGGACAGATCTAACTATCCGTGACTACACCTTC.

This clone was recorded only once. The gene calls are TRBV27 and TRBJ2-3; D uncertain. There are 11 residues in the CDR3. Germline-derived CDR1 and CDR2 are MNHEY and SMNVEV (reference sequence). V was cut by 7 bases and J by 6 bases, with 8 bases left in between. CDR3 nucleotide sequence: TGTGCCAGCAACGGTGGTGATACGCAGTATTTT. Protein sequence: CASNGGDTQYF.